This T cell receptor beta chain is drawn from a study of memory CD4+ T cells and cytomegalovirus serostatus. The protocol was immunoSEQ multiplex PCR, while the TCRdb copy is restricted to in-frame clones and leaves out a portion. The sample yields over 40,000 clones, around 72% seen once. Single viable CD3+CD4+CD8-CD45RO+ cells were sorted as the memory CD4+ T cells. The CDR3 runs 16 residues. V lost 0 bases to trimming and J lost 5 bases, with 17 bases between them. This chain uses TRBV23-1 with TRBJ2-7, with D possibly TRBD2 on 5 matching bases. TRBV23-1 belongs to the ORF category, with a function that is uncertain. The source of this sequence is an adult in good health and CMV-seronegative. Sequencing was performed on memory CD4+ T cells from blood. The chain's CDR3 is CASSQSEDRGTDEQYF. The CDR3 DNA reads TGCGCCAGCAGTCAATCGGAGGACCGTGGCACCGACGAGCAGTACTTC.